This T cell receptor beta chain originates from a study of cytomegalovirus exposure and HLA in healthy donors. V gave up 5 bases and J gave up 1 base, with 14 bases separating them. The germline CDR1 and CDR2 sequences are SGHAT and FQNNGV. The CDR3 spans 16 residues. Here immunoSEQ multiplex PCR was the method, and the copy in TCRdb shows in-frame clones only, minus some. The data contain tens of thousands of clones, around 90% of them seen just once; the ten biggest clones take up 3.5% to 4%. This clonotype was sampled from a woman under 30 in good health and CMV-seropositive. Source material: PBMCs. J is TRBJ2-2 and V is TRBV11-2; tentatively, D is TRBD1 (6 bases). This chain's CDR3 is CASSRTSGQNTGELFF. The CDR3 region has the DNA TGTGCCAGCAGCAGAACTTCGGGACAGAACACCGGGGAGCTGTTTTTT.